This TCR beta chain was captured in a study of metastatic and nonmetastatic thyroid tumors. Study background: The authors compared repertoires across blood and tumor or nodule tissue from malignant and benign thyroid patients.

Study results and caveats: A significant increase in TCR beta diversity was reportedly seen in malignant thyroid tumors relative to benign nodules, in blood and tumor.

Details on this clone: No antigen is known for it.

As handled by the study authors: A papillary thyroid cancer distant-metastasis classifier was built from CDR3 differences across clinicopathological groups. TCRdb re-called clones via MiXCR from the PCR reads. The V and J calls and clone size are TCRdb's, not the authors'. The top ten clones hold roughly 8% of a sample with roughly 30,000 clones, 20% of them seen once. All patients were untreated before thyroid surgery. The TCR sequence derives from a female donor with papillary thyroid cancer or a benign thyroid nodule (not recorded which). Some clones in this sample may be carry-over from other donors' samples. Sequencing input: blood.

CDR3 sequence reads: CASNQVNYGYTF. Written as DNA, the CDR3 is TGTGCCAGCAACCAGGTTAACTATGGCTACACCTTC. The V call is TRBV28, the J call TRBJ1-2; D remains unclear. The CDR3 consists of 12 residues. The V gene lost 7 bases and the J gene lost 1 base, with 7 bases spanning the gap. Germline-derived CDR1 and CDR2 are MDHEN and SYDVKM.